One and the same sample provided the 9 T cell receptor beta chains below, sequenced in a study of T cell responses to AZD1222 COVID-19 vaccine. Only in-frame clones appear in the TCRdb table, and some are missing; sequencing was by immunoSEQ multiplex PCR. The table records 90,000 to 100,000 clones, 87% of them present only once. The source was peripheral blood, collected on day 0 of AZD1222 vaccination. The receptors shown here come from an adult in good health.

The chain uses TRBV7-2 and TRBJ1-5; 7 bases align to TRBD1. The V gene end was trimmed by 4 bases and the J gene end by 7 bases; junction bases not matched to a gene: 4. In germline, CDR1 is SGHTA, CDR2 FQGNSA. The CDR3 extends over 13 amino acids. The chain's CDR3 is CASSSDRVQPQHF. CDR3 nucleotide sequence: TGTGCCAGCAGCTCCGACAGGGTACAGCCCCAGCATTTT.

This chain connects TRBV29-1 to TRBJ2-2; a possible D gene is TRBD2 (5 bases). The CDR3 runs 13 residues. V was pared by 7 bases and J by 5 bases, with 14 bases between. Germline V gene data show CDR1 as SQVTM and CDR2 as ANQGSEA. The CDR3 here is CSASLAHTGELFF. CDR3 DNA: TGCAGCGCTAGCCTAGCTCATACCGGGGAGCTGTTTTTT.

This sequence joins TRBV7-3 and TRBJ1-1; D unresolved. This CDR3 is built from 13 residues. Germline V gene data show CDR1 as SGHTA and CDR2 as FQGTGA. V gave up 4 bases and J gave up 1 base, with 7 bases separating them. The CDR3 protein is CASSSVRNTEAFF. CDR3 sequence (DNA): TGTGCCAGCAGCTCCGTTCGGAACACTGAAGCTTTCTTT.

J is TRBJ1-5 and V is TRBV2; perhaps TRBD1 as D (6 bases). This CDR3 spans 13 amino acids. From germline, CDR1 is SNHLY and CDR2 FYNNEI. V lost 8 bases to trimming and J lost 6 bases, with 14 bases between them. The CDR3 spells CASDVRGGQPQHF. CDR3 in DNA: TGTGCCAGCGACGTCAGGGGAGGTCAGCCCCAGCATTTT.

The chain couples TRBV6-2 or TRBV6-3 to TRBJ1-6; TRBD1 might be the D (6 bases). Germline lookup yields CDR1 MNHEY and CDR2 SVGEGT. The CDR3 has 14 residues. V was clipped by 5 bases and J by 7 bases, with 12 bases between them. The CDR3 sequence: CASSPGQQNSPLHF. The CDR3, as DNA: TGTGCCAGCAGTCCGGGACAACAGAATTCACCCCTCCACTTT.

This chain connects TRBV11-2 to TRBJ1-6; D is uncertain. CDR3 length equals 17 residues. Trimming shortened V by 1 base and J by 0 bases, and 10 bases separated the two germline ends. Germline V lookup: CDR1 SGHAT, CDR2 FQNNGV. The CDR3 here is CASSLGFRSSYNSPLHF. The DNA for the CDR3 is TGTGCCAGCAGCTTAGGATTCCGGAGCTCCTATAATTCACCCCTCCACTTT.

J is TRBJ1-5 and V is TRBV6-6; possibly TRBD1 for D (6 bases). The length of the CDR3 is 14 residues. Per the germline V gene, CDR1 is MNHNY and CDR2 is SVGAGI (reference sequence). V was clipped by 5 bases and J by 1 base, with 9 bases between them. CDR3 nucleotide sequence: TGTGCCAGCAGTAACGGACAGAGCAATCAGCCCCAGCATTTT. Translation: CASSNGQSNQPQHF.

V usage is TRBV20-1 and J usage is TRBJ2-5, with D possibly matching TRBD1 (5 bases). V was trimmed by 6 bases and J by 3 bases, leaving 8 bases between them. Germline loops: CDR1 DFQATT, CDR2 SNEGSKA (reference sequence). This CDR3 is built from 11 residues. The CDR3 nucleotides read TGCAGTGCCATCAGGGAAGAGACCCAGTACTTC. This gives the protein CSAIREETQYF.

This clone was seen just once. V is TRBV11-2 and J is TRBJ1-3; D not resolved. CDR3 length: 14 amino acids. V was shortened by 2 bases and J by 2 bases, with 7 bases between the two germline ends. Germline V gene data show CDR1 as SGHAT and CDR2 as FQNNGV. This CDR3 reads CASSLNTAGNTIYF. DNA of the CDR3: TGTGCCAGCAGCTTAAACACGGCTGGAAACACCATATATTTT.